This TCR beta chain was captured in a study of T cell responses to AZD1222 COVID-19 vaccine. Study overall: Timing groups of about 4 and about 12 weeks for second doses were pooled.

This CDR3 has 15 residues. V gave up 5 bases and J gave up 4 bases; unmatched junction bases: 8. Germline CDR1 is SGHRS and CDR2 is YFSETQ. Measured with immunoSEQ multiplex PCR; TCRdb has only the in-frame clones, and not every one. The table includes more than 100,000 clones, around 86% detected once. With respect to this clone: As yet, its antigen is unknown.

Findings of the study overall: Donors skewed white British and female; clonal diversity was possibly underestimated. Just 5 to 7 AZD1222 recipients were seropositive at baseline.

Specimen: peripheral blood, collected on day 0 of AZD1222 vaccination. The TCR originated in an adult in good health. The V gene is TRBV5-1, the J gene TRBJ2-3; the match to TRBD2 covers 9 bases. Here the CDR3 reads CASSRGGAVPDTQYF. DNA for the CDR3: TGCGCCAGCAGTCGCGGGGGGGCCGTCCCAGATACGCAGTATTTT.